Described below is a single TCR beta chain sequence and its context. The data are from a study of response to subunit inactivated influenza vaccine. In TCRdb, the RT-PCR reads were re-called with MiXCR into one record per CDR3 protein. Here the sample spans roughly 670,000 distinct CDR3 sequences, 14% being singletons. V dropped 4 bases and J dropped 2; count of bases not matched to a gene: 21. The CDR3 covers 19 residues. Germline CDR1 and CDR2: SGHRS and YFSETQ. The J gene is TRBJ2-7, the V gene TRBV5-1, with 7 bases matching TRBD2. The sequence derives from a man aged 45 to 65 who received an inactivated influenza vaccine. Specimen: PBMCs from blood, collected approximately 15 days before vaccination. The CDR3 DNA is TGCGCCAGCAGCGCGGGCGGTGGTAGCGGGCCATCCCCTACCTACGAGCAGTACTTC. It encodes CASSAGGGSGPSPTYEQYF.